This is a list of T cell receptor beta chains from one sample in a study of graft-versus-host responses after intestinal transplantation. The repertoire was sequenced with immunoSEQ multiplex PCR; TCRdb's copy has only in-frame clones and lacks some. The sample consists of 8,000 to 10,000 clones, around 88% of them appearing once. Sequencing used ileum tissue, obtained around 700 days after intestinal transplantation. These receptors all come from a human patient who received an intestinal transplant, so some T cells may come from the graft donor. CDR3s include the opening cysteine and the closing phenylalanine or tryptophan. D genes are given only for firm matches. Clone size is not always given. Where it is, it says once, few, many or a class for expanded clones.

CDR3: CASNGVQGKTEAFF
DNA: TGTGCCAGCAACGGAGTTCAGGGGAAGACTGAAGCTTTCTTT
length: 14
size: -
D: -
V: TRBV2
J: TRBJ1-1

CDR3: CASSQDRGRAQPQHF
DNA: TGTGCCAGCAGCCAGGACAGGGGAAGGGCTCAGCCCCAGCATTTT
length: 15
size: -
D: TRBD1
V: TRBV4-2
J: TRBJ1-5

CDR3: CASSADYSDTQYF
DNA: TGCGCCAGCAGTGCTGACTATTCAGATACGCAGTATTTT
length: 13
size: -
D: -
V: TRBV10-1
J: TRBJ2-3

CDR3: CASSPPYGLAGGTDEQYF
DNA: TGTGCCAGCTCACCACCTTATGGACTAGCGGGAGGAACCGACGAGCAGTACTTC
length: 18
size: -
D: TRBD2
V: TRBV18
J: TRBJ2-7

CDR3: CATSRRGGRGETQYF
DNA: TGTGCCACCAGCAGGAGAGGGGGCCGGGGAGAGACCCAGTACTTC
length: 15
size: -
D: TRBD1
V: TRBV15
J: TRBJ2-5

CDR3: CASSRGGNYEQYF
DNA: TGCGCCAGCTCCAGAGGGGGGAACTACGAGCAGTACTTC
length: 13
size: -
D: -
V: TRBV10-1
J: TRBJ2-7

CDR3: CAWRLRADSPLHF
DNA: TGTGCCTGGAGGCTCAGGGCGGATTCACCCCTCCACTTT
length: 13
size: -
D: -
V: TRBV30
J: TRBJ1-6

CDR3: CASSGPETGRDTGELFF
DNA: TGTGCCAGCAGTGGACCTGAGACAGGGAGGGACACCGGGGAGCTGTTTTTT
length: 17
size: -
D: -
V: TRBV6-1
J: TRBJ2-2

CDR3: CASSFPSGRDEQYF
DNA: TGTGCCAGCAGCTTCCCGTCAGGGAGGGACGAGCAGTACTTC
length: 14
size: -
D: TRBD2
V: TRBV7-9
J: TRBJ2-7

CDR3: CASTRDGFGYEQYF
DNA: TGTGCCAGCACCAGGGACGGATTCGGCTACGAGCAGTACTTC
length: 14
size: -
D: -
V: TRBV11-2
J: TRBJ2-7

CDR3: CASSQDQGARTEAFF
DNA: TGCGCCAGCAGCCAAGATCAGGGGGCGAGAACTGAAGCTTTCTTT
length: 15
size: -
D: TRBD1
V: TRBV4-1
J: TRBJ1-1

CDR3: CASSWVGGHRAFF
DNA: TGCGCCAGCAGCTGGGTGGGGGGACACCGCGCTTTCTTT
length: 13
size: -
D: -
V: TRBV5-1
J: TRBJ1-1

CDR3: CASSPTSGRGNEQFF
DNA: TGTGCCAGCAGCCCGACTAGCGGGAGGGGGAATGAGCAGTTCTTC
length: 15
size: -
D: TRBD2
V: TRBV7-2
J: TRBJ2-1

CDR3: CAISESAEQYNEQFF
DNA: TGTGCCATCAGTGAGTCAGCGGAGCAATACAATGAGCAGTTCTTC
length: 15
size: once
D: -
V: TRBV10-3
J: TRBJ2-1

CDR3: CASSLAAGIGDEQFF
DNA: TGTGCCAGCAGCTTAGCGGCGGGGATAGGGGATGAGCAGTTCTTC
length: 15
size: -
D: -
V: TRBV7-6
J: TRBJ2-1

CDR3: CASSLGTLYNEQFF
DNA: TGTGCCAGCAGCTTAGGGACTCTCTACAATGAGCAGTTCTTC
length: 14
size: -
D: -
V: TRBV11-2
J: TRBJ2-1

CDR3: CASSLMGQHTDTQYF
DNA: TGCGCCAGCAGCTTGATGGGACAACACACAGATACGCAGTATTTT
length: 15
size: -
D: -
V: TRBV5-1
J: TRBJ2-3

CDR3: CASSKCIRAGLYEQYF
DNA: TGTGCCAGCAGCAAATGTATACGGGCGGGGCTCTACGAGCAGTACTTC
length: 16
size: once
D: -
V: TRBV21-1
J: TRBJ2-7

CDR3: CASSQAAGGFTGELFF
DNA: TGCGCCAGCAGCCAAGCAGCGGGGGGCTTCACCGGGGAGCTGTTTTTT
length: 16
size: -
D: TRBD2
V: TRBV4-1
J: TRBJ2-2

CDR3: CASSKGGGDSPPYEQYF
DNA: TGTGCCAGCAGCAAAGGGGGAGGGGACTCCCCACCCTACGAGCAGTACTTC
length: 17
size: -
D: -
V: TRBV21-1
J: TRBJ2-7

CDR3: CASSYSARSPLHF
DNA: TGTGCCAGCAGTTACTCTGCCCGTTCACCCCTCCACTTT
length: 13
size: -
D: -
V: TRBV6-5
J: TRBJ1-6

CDR3: CARKGVEGTSGYNEQFF
DNA: TGTGCCAGAAAGGGGGTTGAGGGGACTAGCGGTTACAATGAGCAGTTCTTC
length: 17
size: -
D: TRBD2
V: TRBV2
J: TRBJ2-1

CDR3: CASSRDRFATNEKLFF
DNA: TGCGCCAGCAGCCGGGACAGGTTTGCAACTAATGAAAAACTGTTTTTT
length: 16
size: -
D: TRBD1
V: TRBV5-1
J: TRBJ1-4

CDR3: CASSDGGRGTYEQYF
DNA: TGTGCCAGCAGCGATGGGGGTCGAGGGACCTACGAGCAGTACTTC
length: 15
size: -
D: -
V: TRBV19
J: TRBJ2-7

CDR3: CASRSSGRSYEQYF
DNA: TGTGCCAGCAGGTCTAGCGGGAGGTCCTACGAGCAGTACTTC
length: 14
size: -
D: TRBD2
V: TRBV7-3
J: TRBJ2-7

CDR3: CASKRSSGGGDIQYF
DNA: TGTGCCAGCAAACGCTCTAGCGGGGGTGGGGACATTCAGTACTTC
length: 15
size: -
D: TRBD2
V: TRBV2
J: TRBJ2-4

CDR3: CASSPGGNSPLHF
DNA: TGTGCCAGCTCACCTGGCGGAAATTCACCCCTCCACTTT
length: 13
size: -
D: -
V: TRBV18
J: TRBJ1-6

CDR3: CASSVGTSGYQETQYF
DNA: TGTGCCAGCAGCGTAGGGACCTCCGGATACCAAGAGACCCAGTACTTC
length: 16
size: -
D: -
V: TRBV9
J: TRBJ2-5

CDR3: CAWSVQGAGELFF
DNA: TGTGCCTGGAGTGTACAGGGAGCCGGGGAGCTGTTTTTT
length: 13
size: -
D: -
V: TRBV30
J: TRBJ2-2

CDR3: CASIQGGTDTQYF
DNA: TGTGCCAGCATTCAGGGTGGCACAGATACGCAGTATTTT
length: 13
size: -
D: -
V: TRBV2
J: TRBJ2-3

CDR3: CASWPGTALYEQYF
DNA: TGTGCCAGCTGGCCCGGGACGGCTCTATACGAGCAGTACTTC
length: 14
size: -
D: -
V: TRBV6-5
J: TRBJ2-7